The 21 T cell receptor beta chains reported below all come from one sample, sequenced in a study of T cells in Graves' hyperthyroidism and ophthalmopathy. Regions amplified from RNA transcripts were the TCR beta CDR3 regions. An initial round of RT-PCR targeting the TCR CDR3 relied on the HTBI primer set. TCRdb redid the calling of the multiplex PCR reads with MiXCR, one entry per CDR3 protein. The profile shows fewer than 55,000 distinct CDR3 sequences, roughly 51% of them singletons. Source material: peripheral blood or thyroid tissue (not recorded which). Receptor source: a man aged 18 to 29 with Graves' hyperthyroidism.

In this sample, this clonotype turned up many times. The chain employs TRBV12-3 or TRBV12-4 and TRBJ2-2; 8 nucleotides align to TRBD2. This CDR3 comprises 16 residues. The trim removed 6 bases at V and 2 bases at J, leaving 8 bases unmatched. Here the CDR3 reads CASRKSGGVNTGELFF. CDR3 nucleotide sequence: TGTGCCAGCAGGAAATCGGGAGGGGTTAACACCGGGGAGCTGTTTTTT.

V is TRBV29-1 and J is TRBJ1-2, with TRBD1 identical over 10 bases. V dropped 3 bases and J dropped 8; count of bases not matched to a gene: 9. Germline V gives CDR1 SQVTM, CDR2 ANQGSEA. The CDR3 spans 14 residues. The CDR3 sequence: CSVEMRQGADGYTF. The CDR3 coding sequence is TGCAGCGTTGAGATGAGACAGGGGGCAGACGGCTACACCTTC.

The chain recombines TRBV12-3 or TRBV12-4 with TRBJ2-5; no firm D call. V lost 5 bases and J 5 bases, leaving 12 bases between the germline ends. The CDR3 spans 13 residues. The CDR3 DNA follows: TGTGCCAGCAGTCAAGGAGTAGGGGAGACCCAGTACTTC. Its translation: CASSQGVGETQYF.

This clonotype was counted at least ten times. In DNA form, the CDR3 reads TGTGCCAGCAGTCCCAGGGGGCTAGGGGCCAACGTCCTGACTTTC. It translates to CASSPRGLGANVLTF. The genes are TRBV12-3 or TRBV12-4 and TRBJ2-6; 8 bases are a match to TRBD1. V shed 5 bases, J shed 4 bases, and the junction held 4 bases outside the gene matches. This CDR3 has 15 residues.

The chain recombines TRBV7-3 with TRBJ2-2; D not certain. The CDR3 is 12 amino acids. CDR1 SGHTA and CDR2 FQGTGA come from the germline V gene. The V end lost 5 bases, the J end lost 7 bases, and 8 bases lay between the germline ends. The DNA of the CDR3 is TGTGCCAGCAGCCCCGTCGGCGGGGAGCTGTTTTTT. As protein: CASSPVGGELFF.

This clonotype was recorded at least ten times. The rearrangement uses TRBV20-1 and TRBJ1-1, with a possible D match to TRBD1 (5 bases). Germline CDR1 and CDR2: DFQATT and SNEGSKA (reference sequence). V shed 6 bases and J shed 0 bases, with 17 bases lying between them. The CDR3 totals 15 residues. CDR3 in amino acids: CSAKIEWGMNTEAFF. CDR3 in DNA: TGCAGTGCCAAAATAGAATGGGGGATGAACACTGAAGCTTTCTTT.

This clonotype was seen a single time. The chain recombines TRBV29-1 with TRBJ2-5, with D tentatively TRBD2 (7 bases). The CDR3 is made up of 13 amino acids. CDR1 is SQVTM and CDR2 is ANQGSEA in the germline V gene. Trimming cost V 4 bases and J 5 bases, with 14 bases left between them. The CDR3 nucleotides are TGCAGCGTTGGAGGGGGGGGGCAGGAGACCCAGTACTTC. It encodes CSVGGGGQETQYF.

This clonotype was counted a few times. The chain recombines TRBV14 with TRBJ2-5; D might be TRBD2 (5 bases). The V end lost 0 bases, the J end lost 7 bases, and 12 bases lay between the germline ends. The CDR3 has 14 residues. Germline CDR1 reads SGHDN; CDR2 reads FVKESK. Written as DNA, the CDR3 is TGTGCCAGCAGCCAAGATCATCTAGGAGGGACCCAGTACTTC. It translates to CASSQDHLGGTQYF.

J is TRBJ2-3 and V is TRBV7-8, with TRBD2 identical over 7 bases. The length of the CDR3 is 12 residues. Trimming cost V 3 bases and J 9 bases; bases outside gene matches: 3. Germline V CDR1 and CDR2: SGHVS, FQNEAQ. The CDR3 spells CASSLNGGTQYF. In DNA, the CDR3 is TGTGCCAGCAGCTTGAACGGGGGGACGCAGTATTTT.

The chain recombines TRBV5-1 with TRBJ1-2, with 11 bases lining up with TRBD1. The CDR3 runs to 14 residues. V trimming: 2 bases; J trimming: 8 bases; junction bases outside the gene matches: 5. The V gene's germline CDR1 is SGHRS and CDR2 YFSETQ. In DNA form, the CDR3 reads TGCGCCAGCAGCTTAAGGACAGGGGGCAACGGCTACACCTTC. This sequence encodes CASSLRTGGNGYTF.

The V and J genes are TRBV12-3 or TRBV12-4 and TRBJ2-6; D gene uncertain. The CDR3 consists of 13 residues. V gave up 7 bases and J gave up 4 bases, with 8 bases separating them. The CDR3 loop reads CASTYTGANVLTF. CDR3 DNA: TGTGCCAGCACTTATACCGGGGCCAACGTCCTGACTTTC.

By sample share, this clonotype is medium-sized. This chain joins TRBV7-2 and TRBJ1-2; 9 bases line up with TRBD1. The CDR3 extends over 14 amino acids. Trimming at V came to 4 bases and at J to 8 bases, leaving 8 bases not matched to a gene. Germline assignment: CDR1 SGHTA and CDR2 FQGNSA. The CDR3 here is CASSSRTGVRGYTF. CDR3 in DNA: TGTGCCAGCAGCTCGAGGACAGGGGTGCGCGGCTACACCTTC.

In this sample, this clonotype turned up many times. The genes are TRBV9 and TRBJ2-7; the match to TRBD2 covers 11 bases. J was trimmed by 2 bases and V by 0 bases; bases with no gene match: 7. Germline V CDR1 and CDR2: SGDLS, YYNGEE. The CDR3 is made up of 17 amino acids. This CDR3 is CASSVGEGTSGPYEQYF. CDR3 nucleotide sequence: TGTGCCAGCAGCGTAGGAGAGGGGACTAGCGGACCCTACGAGCAGTACTTC.

V gene TRBV15 combines with J gene TRBJ2-7, with a possible D match to TRBD2 (5 bases). Trimming cost V 0 bases and J 0 bases, with 12 bases left between them. The CDR3 runs to 16 residues. Germline loops: CDR1 LNHNV, CDR2 YYDKDF (reference sequence). In DNA form, the CDR3 reads TGTGCCACCAGCAGAGATCAAGCGGTTAGCTCCTACGAGCAGTACTTC. This gives the protein CATSRDQAVSSYEQYF.

V and J are TRBV10-3 and TRBJ1-1; tentative D call: TRBD1 (5 bases). Germline CDR1 reads ENHRY; CDR2 reads SYGVKD. The CDR3 consists of 11 residues. Trimming stripped 11 bases from V and 3 bases from J, with 10 bases between. The CDR3 here is CAFRDHTEAFF. The CDR3 DNA follows: TGTGCCTTCCGGGACCACACTGAAGCTTTCTTT.

This clonotype was counted many times. The V call is TRBV19, the J call TRBJ1-6; D gene uncertain. Trimming removed 5 bases at V and 0 bases at J, with 5 bases between. The CDR3 extends over 14 amino acids. Germline V gives CDR1 LNHDA, CDR2 SQIVND (reference sequence). CDR3 protein: CASSVSSYNSPLHF. For the CDR3, the DNA is TGTGCCAGTAGTGTGAGCTCCTATAATTCACCCCTCCACTTT.

The rearrangement links TRBV10-2 to TRBJ1-1; D is undetermined. The V gene's germline CDR1 is WSHSY and CDR2 SAAADI. The CDR3 runs 13 residues. Trimming stripped 7 bases from V and 4 bases from J, with 13 bases between. As DNA, the CDR3 is TGCGCCAGCACCCAGAGAGGGCCCACTGAAGCTTTCTTT. Amino acids: CASTQRGPTEAFF.

This clonotype was found many times. The V gene is TRBV12-3 or TRBV12-4, the J gene TRBJ1-1; 11 bases map to TRBD1. The CDR3 is 18 amino acids. The V segment lost 5 bases and the J segment 1 base; nucleotides outside the gene matches: 12. The CDR3 DNA reads TGTGCCAGCAGTCCCCAACCCGGGACAGGGGGTAGGAACACTGAAGCTTTCTTT. As protein: CASSPQPGTGGRNTEAFF.

In this sample, this clonotype turned up many times. Germline is not matched at one junction end, which may reflect a read error. Here the CDR3 reads CASSPDRTTSAPTTRHF. The CDR3, as DNA: TGCGCCAGCAGCCCTGATAGAACGACTAGCGCACCAACCACGAGGCATTTT. The chain links TRBV4-3 to TRBJ2-3, with 8 bases fitting TRBD2. Germline V lookup: CDR1 LGHNA, CDR2 YSLEER. CDR3 length: 17 amino acids.

This chain connects TRBV24-1 to TRBJ2-2, with 8 bases that match TRBD1. The CDR3 is made up of 15 amino acids. V gave up 3 bases and J gave up 3 bases; unmatched junction bases: 2. Germline-derived CDR1 and CDR2 are KGHDR and SFDVKD. CDR3 nucleotide sequence: TGTGCCACCAGTGATGGACAGGGCTACACCGGGGAGCTGTTTTTT. This translates into CATSDGQGYTGELFF.

This clonotype has ten or more counts. The genes are TRBV19 and TRBJ1-5; D call uncertain. The CDR3 is 18 residues long. Trimming took off 3 bases at V and 0 bases at J, with 18 bases between the two ends. CDR1 is LNHDA and CDR2 is SQIVND in the germline V gene (reference sequence). CDR3: CASSMELPFQYSNQPQHF. The CDR3 DNA is TGTGCCAGTAGTATGGAGTTGCCATTTCAATATAGCAATCAGCCCCAGCATTTT.